Presented here are 2 T cell receptor beta chains from one specimen sequenced in a study of blood T cell repertoires in COVID-19. Assay used: immunoSEQ multiplex PCR; TCRdb lists only in-frame clones, some missing. The table has 60,000 or so clones, roughly 89% seen once; the top ten hold around an eighth. Sequencing was performed on peripheral blood. Receptors originate from a man in his 60s with active COVID-19.

V gene TRBV30 combines with J gene TRBJ2-5; D is uncertain. V was trimmed by 0 bases and J by 1 base, leaving 6 bases between them. The CDR3 sequence is 13 residues long. Germline V lookup: CDR1 GTSNPN, CDR2 SVGIG (reference sequence). The CDR3 DNA reads as TGTGCCTGGAGTGTGTTCTTCCAAGAGACCCAGTACTTC. Protein sequence: CAWSVFFQETQYF.

In its sample, this clone was seen once. The V and J genes are TRBV28 and TRBJ2-5, with 7 positions matching TRBD1. Germline V gives CDR1 MDHEN, CDR2 SYDVKM. With V trimmed by 2 bases and J by 2 bases, 5 bases remained unmatched. This CDR3 comprises 15 residues. The CDR3 sequence: CASSLRATGQETQYF. DNA for the CDR3: TGTGCCAGCAGTTTAAGGGCGACAGGGCAAGAGACCCAGTACTTC.